Listed below are T cell receptor beta chains from one sample, sequenced in a study of shared clonotypes between healthy human individuals. The repertoire was sequenced with immunoSEQ multiplex PCR; TCRdb's copy has only in-frame clones and lacks some. The sample includes over 2 million clones, around 93% seen only once; the top ten take roughly 0.34%. The sequencing input was naive CD4+ T cells from PBMCs. The source of these receptors is a man aged 18 to 29 in good health. Some clones in this sample may be carry-over from other donors' samples. Both conserved end residues are part of each CDR3. Each record gives: clone size, D gene, V gene, J gene, CDR3 protein, CDR3 DNA. The D gene is left open where the match is weak. Where a row states a size, it is once, few, many or the class of an expanded clone; other rows omit it.

abundance: -
d_gene: -
v_gene: TRBV5-1
j_gene: TRBJ2-7
CDR3aa: CASSLNPYEQYF
CDR3nt: TGCGCCAGCAGCTTGAACCCTTACGAGCAGTACTTC

abundance: -
d_gene: -
v_gene: TRBV10-3
j_gene: TRBJ2-7
CDR3aa: CAISELRSGEQYF
CDR3nt: TGTGCCATCAGTGAGCTGCGTTCTGGAGAGCAGTACTTC

abundance: -
d_gene: -
v_gene: TRBV15
j_gene: TRBJ1-1
CDR3aa: CATSRDLGPNTEAFF
CDR3nt: TGTGCCACCAGCAGAGATTTAGGGCCGAACACTGAAGCTTTCTTT

abundance: -
d_gene: TRBD1
v_gene: TRBV5-1
j_gene: TRBJ2-5
CDR3aa: CASSNSGQGREETQYF
CDR3nt: TGCGCCAGCAGCAACTCGGGACAGGGAAGAGAAGAGACCCAGTACTTC

abundance: -
d_gene: TRBD1
v_gene: TRBV7-2
j_gene: TRBJ1-4
CDR3aa: CASSQRQGKLFF
CDR3nt: TGTGCCAGCAGCCAGCGACAGGGTAAACTGTTTTTT

abundance: -
d_gene: -
v_gene: TRBV6-1
j_gene: TRBJ1-1
CDR3aa: CASSVGWTEAFF
CDR3nt: TGTGCCAGCAGTGTAGGTTGGACTGAAGCTTTCTTT

abundance: -
d_gene: -
v_gene: TRBV7-9
j_gene: TRBJ1-5
CDR3aa: CASSLALADSNQPQHF
CDR3nt: TGTGCCAGCAGCTTAGCGCTGGCAGATAGCAATCAGCCCCAGCATTTT

abundance: -
d_gene: -
v_gene: TRBV6-5
j_gene: TRBJ2-3
CDR3aa: CASSSQDSTDTQYF
CDR3nt: TGTGCCAGCAGTTCCCAGGATAGCACAGATACGCAGTATTTT

abundance: -
d_gene: TRBD1
v_gene: TRBV27
j_gene: TRBJ1-5
CDR3aa: CASRQGQGTNFGPQHF
CDR3nt: TGTGCCAGCAGACAGGGACAGGGAACCAACTTTGGGCCCCAGCATTTT

abundance: -
d_gene: -
v_gene: TRBV6-5
j_gene: TRBJ1-5
CDR3aa: CASSLKVLQPQHF
CDR3nt: TGTGCCAGCAGCCTTAAGGTCCTTCAGCCCCAGCATTTT

abundance: -
d_gene: TRBD1
v_gene: TRBV11-2
j_gene: TRBJ2-2
CDR3aa: CASSRFYPQGANTGELFF
CDR3nt: TGTGCCAGCAGTCGCTTCTATCCACAGGGGGCAAACACCGGGGAGCTGTTTTTT

abundance: -
d_gene: -
v_gene: TRBV5-1
j_gene: TRBJ1-2
CDR3aa: CASSLGPLGGSDGYTF
CDR3nt: TGCGCCAGCAGCTTGGGCCCACTCGGGGGTTCGGATGGCTACACCTTC

abundance: -
d_gene: -
v_gene: TRBV27
j_gene: TRBJ1-3
CDR3aa: CASSETGTTHRPGNTIYF
CDR3nt: TGTGCCAGCAGTGAAACAGGGACTACTCATCGTCCTGGAAACACCATATATTTT

abundance: -
d_gene: -
v_gene: TRBV19
j_gene: TRBJ2-1
CDR3aa: CASSRSGAGNEQFF
CDR3nt: TGTGCCAGTAGTAGATCGGGAGCGGGCAATGAGCAGTTCTTC

abundance: -
d_gene: -
v_gene: TRBV14
j_gene: TRBJ1-2
CDR3aa: CASSQVSTAYGYTF
CDR3nt: TGTGCCAGCAGCCAAGTCTCGACAGCCTATGGCTACACCTTC

abundance: -
d_gene: TRBD2
v_gene: TRBV7-2
j_gene: TRBJ2-7
CDR3aa: CASSLGLAGDEQYF
CDR3nt: TGTGCCAGCAGCTTAGGGCTAGCGGGAGACGAGCAGTACTTC

abundance: -
d_gene: TRBD2
v_gene: TRBV28
j_gene: TRBJ2-1
CDR3aa: CASSLPMGIAGHNEQFF
CDR3nt: TGTGCCAGCAGTTTACCCATGGGGATAGCGGGACACAATGAGCAGTTCTTC

abundance: -
d_gene: TRBD1
v_gene: TRBV30
j_gene: TRBJ1-2
CDR3aa: CAWMSRGQTNYGYTF
CDR3nt: TGTGCCTGGATGTCTCGGGGACAGACTAACTATGGCTACACCTTC

abundance: few
d_gene: TRBD1
v_gene: TRBV9
j_gene: TRBJ2-1
CDR3aa: CASSVAGGRYNEQFF
CDR3nt: TGTGCCAGCAGCGTAGCAGGGGGCAGGTACAATGAGCAGTTCTTC

abundance: -
d_gene: TRBD1
v_gene: TRBV7-3
j_gene: TRBJ2-3
CDR3aa: CASSLSGDRGRTQYF
CDR3nt: TGTGCCAGCAGCTTAAGTGGAGACAGGGGTCGGACGCAGTATTTT

abundance: once
d_gene: TRBD2
v_gene: TRBV19
j_gene: TRBJ2-2
CDR3aa: CASSPLLAGEDGELFF
CDR3nt: TGTGCCAGTAGTCCCTTACTAGCGGGAGAAGACGGGGAGCTGTTTTTT

abundance: few
d_gene: TRBD1
v_gene: TRBV2
j_gene: TRBJ2-5
CDR3aa: CASSVITGAPETQYF
CDR3nt: TGTGCCAGCAGCGTAATTACAGGGGCCCCAGAGACCCAGTACTTC

abundance: -
d_gene: TRBD2
v_gene: TRBV4-3
j_gene: TRBJ2-1
CDR3aa: CASSQDTYGLAGGRSSYNEQFF
CDR3nt: TGCGCCAGCAGCCAAGATACGTATGGACTAGCGGGAGGGAGAAGCTCCTACAATGAGCAGTTCTTC

abundance: -
d_gene: TRBD1
v_gene: TRBV6-1
j_gene: TRBJ2-7
CDR3aa: CASTGTGVHEQYF
CDR3nt: TGTGCCAGTACCGGGACAGGGGTCCACGAGCAGTACTTC

abundance: -
d_gene: TRBD1
v_gene: TRBV30
j_gene: TRBJ2-7
CDR3aa: CAWRDRDRGSVFIGYEQYF
CDR3nt: TGTGCCTGGAGGGACCGGGACAGGGGTTCTGTTTTTATCGGCTACGAGCAGTACTTC

abundance: few
d_gene: -
v_gene: TRBV27
j_gene: TRBJ1-2
CDR3aa: CASSLSVRGYGYTF
CDR3nt: TGTGCCAGCAGTTTATCGGTCAGGGGTTATGGCTACACCTTC

abundance: -
d_gene: -
v_gene: TRBV5-4
j_gene: TRBJ2-7
CDR3aa: CASSLAADGNYEQYF
CDR3nt: TGTGCCAGCAGCTTGGCCGCTGACGGAAACTACGAGCAGTACTTC

abundance: -
d_gene: -
v_gene: TRBV7-9
j_gene: TRBJ2-2
CDR3aa: CASSPEVMLFF
CDR3nt: TGTGCCAGCAGCCCCGAGGTTATGCTGTTTTTT

abundance: -
d_gene: TRBD1
v_gene: TRBV28
j_gene: TRBJ1-5
CDR3aa: CASRGVPPNQPQHF
CDR3nt: TGTGCCTCCAGGGGGGTCCCGCCGAATCAGCCCCAGCATTTT

abundance: -
d_gene: -
v_gene: TRBV5-1
j_gene: TRBJ2-7
CDR3aa: CASTSQDLEQYF
CDR3nt: TGCGCCAGCACCTCGCAAGATTTGGAGCAGTACTTC

abundance: -
d_gene: -
v_gene: TRBV5-3
j_gene: TRBJ2-3
CDR3aa: CARSPDREGDTQYF
CDR3nt: TGTGCCAGAAGCCCGGACAGGGAGGGCGATACGCAGTATTTT

abundance: once
d_gene: -
v_gene: TRBV28
j_gene: TRBJ1-2
CDR3aa: CASSLLQPLDYGYTF
CDR3nt: TGTGCCAGCAGTTTGCTCCAACCCTTAGACTATGGCTACACCTTC

abundance: -
d_gene: TRBD1
v_gene: TRBV28
j_gene: TRBJ2-7
CDR3aa: CASAPGQGYEQYF
CDR3nt: TGTGCCAGTGCCCCGGGACAGGGCTACGAGCAGTACTTC

abundance: -
d_gene: TRBD1
v_gene: TRBV18
j_gene: TRBJ2-5
CDR3aa: CASSAVILRQGSQETQYF
CDR3nt: TGTGCCAGCTCGGCGGTTATTCTAAGACAGGGGTCCCAAGAGACCCAGTACTTC

abundance: -
d_gene: -
v_gene: TRBV28
j_gene: TRBJ2-1
CDR3aa: CASSFPLSFSLDRYSGHEQFF
CDR3nt: TGTGCCAGCAGTTTTCCCCTCTCTTTTTCCCTGGACAGATATTCGGGCCATGAGCAGTTCTTC

abundance: -
d_gene: -
v_gene: TRBV15
j_gene: TRBJ2-2
CDR3aa: CATSREGENTGELFF
CDR3nt: TGTGCCACCAGCAGAGAAGGGGAGAACACCGGGGAGCTGTTTTTT

abundance: -
d_gene: TRBD1
v_gene: TRBV28
j_gene: TRBJ1-5
CDR3aa: CASSLHDRGRNQPQHF
CDR3nt: TGTGCCAGCAGTTTACACGACAGGGGGCGTAATCAGCCCCAGCATTTT

abundance: -
d_gene: TRBD1
v_gene: TRBV4-2
j_gene: TRBJ1-1
CDR3aa: CASSQDNRQGAVNTEAFF
CDR3nt: TGTGCCAGCAGCCAAGATAATAGGCAGGGGGCTGTGAACACTGAAGCTTTCTTT

abundance: -
d_gene: TRBD2
v_gene: TRBV30
j_gene: TRBJ2-3
CDR3aa: CAWSVGLAGSTDTQYF
CDR3nt: TGTGCCTGGAGTGTAGGACTAGCGGGTAGCACAGATACGCAGTATTTT

abundance: -
d_gene: -
v_gene: TRBV28
j_gene: TRBJ2-7
CDR3aa: CASSPNLFRSSYEQYF
CDR3nt: TGTGCCAGCAGTCCTAACCTTTTTCGGAGCTCCTACGAGCAGTACTTC

abundance: few
d_gene: -
v_gene: TRBV19
j_gene: TRBJ1-5
CDR3aa: CASSPQPYSNQPQHF
CDR3nt: TGTGCCAGTAGCCCACAGCCGTATAGCAATCAGCCCCAGCATTTT

abundance: -
d_gene: -
v_gene: TRBV5-4
j_gene: TRBJ2-1
CDR3aa: CASSLGTPDPYNEQFF
CDR3nt: TGTGCCAGCAGCTTAGGGACTCCTGATCCCTACAATGAGCAGTTCTTC

abundance: -
d_gene: -
v_gene: TRBV5-1
j_gene: TRBJ2-3
CDR3aa: CASRRQDTQYF
CDR3nt: TGCGCCAGCAGGCGGCAAGATACGCAGTATTTT

abundance: -
d_gene: -
v_gene: TRBV28
j_gene: TRBJ1-1
CDR3aa: CASSPPGGVTEAFF
CDR3nt: TGTGCCAGCAGTCCCCCCGGGGGCGTTACTGAAGCTTTCTTT

abundance: -
d_gene: -
v_gene: TRBV5-1
j_gene: TRBJ1-1
CDR3aa: CASSSRARNTEAFF
CDR3nt: TGCGCCAGCAGCTCCAGGGCCCGGAACACTGAAGCTTTCTTT

abundance: -
d_gene: -
v_gene: TRBV7-7
j_gene: TRBJ1-1
CDR3aa: CASSLDAGTEAFF
CDR3nt: TGTGCCAGCAGCTTAGATGCAGGGACCGAAGCTTTCTTT

abundance: -
d_gene: -
v_gene: TRBV28
j_gene: TRBJ1-1
CDR3aa: CASSFRTPPGTEAFF
CDR3nt: TGTGCCAGCAGTTTCAGGACACCCCCCGGAACTGAAGCTTTCTTT

abundance: -
d_gene: -
v_gene: TRBV6-5
j_gene: TRBJ1-1
CDR3aa: CASSLLGLYTEAFF
CDR3nt: TGTGCCAGCAGCCTACTGGGGTTATATACTGAAGCTTTCTTT

abundance: -
d_gene: TRBD1
v_gene: TRBV19
j_gene: TRBJ1-1
CDR3aa: CASSIGVGTGGTEAFF
CDR3nt: TGTGCCAGTAGTATAGGTGTCGGGACAGGGGGCACTGAAGCTTTCTTT

abundance: -
d_gene: -
v_gene: TRBV18
j_gene: TRBJ2-1
CDR3aa: CASSPGRLQYNEQFF
CDR3nt: TGTGCCAGCTCACCAGGGAGGCTACAGTACAATGAGCAGTTCTTC

abundance: -
d_gene: TRBD2
v_gene: TRBV4-1
j_gene: TRBJ2-7
CDR3aa: CASSQDPGGVEQYF
CDR3nt: TGCGCCAGCAGCCAAGATCCGGGAGGGGTCGAGCAGTACTTC

abundance: -
d_gene: -
v_gene: TRBV5-1
j_gene: TRBJ1-1
CDR3aa: CASSLTQGMNTEAFF
CDR3nt: TGCGCCAGCAGCCTTACCCAGGGGATGAACACTGAAGCTTTCTTT

abundance: once
d_gene: -
v_gene: TRBV5-1
j_gene: TRBJ2-1
CDR3aa: CASSLEGRFSEQFF
CDR3nt: TGCGCCAGCAGCTTGGAAGGTAGATTTAGTGAGCAGTTCTTC

abundance: -
d_gene: TRBD2
v_gene: TRBV7-2
j_gene: TRBJ2-1
CDR3aa: CASSPGLAGDIGDEQFF
CDR3nt: TGTGCCAGCAGCCCTGGACTAGCGGGAGATATTGGGGATGAGCAGTTCTTC